The clone carrying this T cell receptor (beta chain) was detected only a few times. Its antigen remains unknown. The data are from a study of cytomegalovirus exposure and HLA in healthy donors. Regarding the study as a whole: Accounts indicate the classifier identified cytomegalovirus status with strong specificity and sensitivity. In a later analysis, parvovirus B19, influenza, CMV and Epstein-Barr virus appeared linked to several top co-occurrence clusters.

Per the germline V gene, CDR1 is PRHDT and CDR2 is FYEKMQ (reference sequence). The CDR3 spans 16 residues. J was trimmed by 3 bases and V by 1 base; bases with no gene match: 3. With 60 Vbeta and 13 Jbeta primers, the PCR was carried out. Generated by immunoSEQ multiplex PCR, the TCRdb table keeps only in-frame clones and is missing some. The sample records 83,000 or so clones, around 74% being singletons. This receptor was taken from a man aged 30 to 45 in good health and CMV-seropositive. V and J are TRBV13 and TRBJ2-7; TRBD2 aligns across 13 bases. The material sequenced was PBMCs. Written as DNA, the CDR3 is TGTGCCAGCAGCTTAGCCCGGACTAGCGGGGGCTACGAGCAGTACTTC. It encodes CASSLARTSGGYEQYF.